This T cell receptor beta chain was sequenced during a study of OX40 agonist ivuxolimab in advanced cancers. Study context: Partial responses were recorded for three patients, including one with hepatocellular carcinoma and two with cutaneous melanoma.

Some clones are missing from TCRdb's copy, which holds only in-frame ones; the method was immunoSEQ multiplex PCR. The data hold 50,000 to 75,000 clones, with less than 90% observed a single time. V shed 6 bases and J 4 bases; nucleotides not matched to a gene: 10. CDR1 is SGHAT, CDR2 FQNNGV, per germline. This CDR3 contains 16 residues. Overall study results and limits: Averaging showed that CD8+ T cells had more expanded clones than CD4+ did.

Worth noting for this clone: Its cognate antigen is unknown.

Autoimmune disease history or systemic immunosuppression meant exclusion. The sequence was collected from an adult with an advanced solid tumor such as melanoma, head and neck, liver or kidney cancer. This rearrangement joins TRBV11-2 to TRBJ2-1, with 9 bases lining up with TRBD2. This sample comprised CD4+ or CD8+ T cells sorted from blood, obtained in a trial of the OX40 agonist ivuxolimab. The DNA for the CDR3 is TGTGCCAGCAGGGATTCTCTAGCGGGGACATACAATGAGCAGTTCTTC. Its protein product is CASRDSLAGTYNEQFF.